Following are 2 T cell receptor beta chains from one sample sequenced in a study of blood T cell repertoires in COVID-19. Method: immunoSEQ multiplex PCR; TCRdb's copy keeps in-frame clones and lacks some. The sample comprises roughly 280,000 clones, 80% to 90% of which are singletons, and 2% to 2.5% rests with the top ten. Sample: PBMCs or T cells enriched from blood (not recorded which). Source of these receptors: a woman under 30 who had recovered from COVID-19.

This clone was seen a single time. The genes are TRBV5-1 and TRBJ1-4, with a possible D match to TRBD1 (6 bases). Germline CDR1 is SGHRS and CDR2 is YFSETQ. This CDR3 region has 14 residues. Trimming shortened V by 4 bases and J by 5 bases, and 12 bases separated the two germline ends. The CDR3 sequence: CASSPGGANEKLFF. The CDR3 DNA reads TGCGCCAGCAGCCCGGGGGGGGCGAATGAAAAACTGTTTTTT.

The chain employs TRBV28 and TRBJ1-6; D is possibly TRBD1 (6 bases). The V end lost 7 bases, the J end lost 6 bases, and 16 bases lay between the germline ends. From germline, CDR1 is MDHEN and CDR2 SYDVKM. The CDR3 is made up of 15 amino acids. The CDR3 bases are TGTGCCAGCACTCCAACGGGGGGCTTTAATTCACCCCTCCACTTT. Encoded protein: CASTPTGGFNSPLHF.